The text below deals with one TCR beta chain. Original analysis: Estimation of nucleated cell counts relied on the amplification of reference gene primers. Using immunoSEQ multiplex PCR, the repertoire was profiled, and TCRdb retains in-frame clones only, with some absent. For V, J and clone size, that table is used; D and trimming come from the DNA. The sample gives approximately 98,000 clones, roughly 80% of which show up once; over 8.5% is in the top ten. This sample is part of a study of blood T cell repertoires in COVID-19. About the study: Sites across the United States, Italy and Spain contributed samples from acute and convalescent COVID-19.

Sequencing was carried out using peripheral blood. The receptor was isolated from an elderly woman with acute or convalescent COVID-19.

CDR3 protein: CATSDSTGGALETQYF. CDR3 in DNA: TGTGCCACCAGTGATTCTACCGGGGGGGCCTTAGAGACCCAGTACTTC. The rearrangement uses TRBV24-1 and TRBJ2-5; 8 positions match TRBD2. V lost 2 bases to trimming and J lost 4 bases; unmatched junction nucleotides: 8. In germline, CDR1 is KGHDR, CDR2 SFDVKD. CDR3 length: 16 residues.